A single sample is the source of the 23 T cell receptor beta chains below, sequenced in a study of beta chain features in type 1 diabetes. Expressed TCRB transcripts were sequenced because the entire RNA isolate underwent reverse transcription. Profiling relied on immunoSEQ multiplex PCR, and the TCRdb table lists in-frame clones only, not all of them. The table includes some 410,000 clones, more than 11% detected once. Sequencing was done on a sample of naive CD4+ T cells from blood. These receptor sequences come from a man in his thirties or forties in good health.

In this sample, this clone turned up a few times. The V gene is TRBV27, the J gene TRBJ1-2; D is unresolved. Trimming pared 0 bases from V and 1 base from J, leaving 3 bases between. The germline V gene encodes CDR1 MNHEY and CDR2 SMNVEV (reference sequence). The CDR3 covers 13 residues. CDR3 loop: CASSLSDNYGYTF. The CDR3 nucleotides are TGTGCCAGCAGTTTATCGGATAACTATGGCTACACCTTC.

The chain carries TRBV4-1 and TRBJ1-2, with D possibly TRBD1 on 5 matching bases. Germline-derived CDR1 and CDR2 are MGHRA and YSYEKL. The CDR3 loop spans 15 amino acids. The V and J ends lost 1 base and 4 bases respectively, with 13 bases between them. For the CDR3, the DNA is TGCGCCAGCAGCCAAGTTCAGGGATCGGGCTATGGCTACACCTTC. It codes for CASSQVQGSGYGYTF.

The chain recombines TRBV30 with TRBJ2-5; a weak D match, TRBD2 (6 bases). CDR1 is GTSNPN and CDR2 is SVGIG in the germline V gene (reference sequence). With 4 bases removed from V and 4 bases from J, the gap between germline ends came to 10 bases. The CDR3 contains 12 residues. In nucleotides, the CDR3 is TGTGCCTGGAATGGGGGAGGAGAGACCCAGTACTTC. Amino acid sequence: CAWNGGGETQYF.

This clone was seen more than once but under ten times. The chain joins TRBV30 to TRBJ1-2; no clear D. Germline V gene sequence: CDR1 GTSNPN, CDR2 SVGIG (reference sequence). Trimming pared 2 bases from V and 4 bases from J, leaving 8 bases between. This CDR3 spans 12 amino acids. CDR3 sequence: CAWSQNVYGYTF. The CDR3, as DNA: TGTGCCTGGAGTCAAAACGTCTATGGCTACACCTTC.

The chain recombines TRBV23-1 with TRBJ1-3; D is unresolved. TRBV23-1 is an ORF, and what it does is uncertain. V lost 7 bases and J 0 bases, leaving 13 bases between the germline ends. The CDR3 is 15 residues long. CDR3 amino acids: CASNTAGYSGNTIYF. CDR3 DNA: TGCGCCAGCAATACCGCCGGATACTCTGGAAACACCATATATTTT.

The CDR3 protein is CASTIQGGGYTF. In nucleotides, the CDR3 is TGTGCCAGCACCATACAGGGAGGCGGCTACACCTTC. The V and J genes are TRBV5-4 and TRBJ1-2; weak D call: TRBD1 (6 bases). The germline CDR1 and CDR2 sequences are SGHNT and YYREEE (reference sequence). This CDR3 has 12 residues. V was clipped by 6 bases and J by 8 bases, with 14 bases between them.

A few counts support this clone. The chain recombines TRBV29-1 with TRBJ2-3, with D perhaps TRBD2 (5 bases). This CDR3 has 14 residues. V lost 6 bases, J lost 5 bases, and 18 bases lay in between. Germline CDR1 is SQVTM and CDR2 is ANQGSEA. CDR3 DNA sequence: TGCAGCGTACCTCCTTTACGTGGGAGAGATACGCAGTATTTT. Its translation is CSVPPLRGRDTQYF.

The chain joins TRBV7-8 to TRBJ2-7; possibly TRBD2 for D (5 bases). Germline CDR1 SGHVS, CDR2 FQNEAQ. Trimming shortened V by 5 bases and J by 4 bases, and 18 bases separated the two germline ends. The CDR3 totals 15 residues. CDR3 sequence: CASSPEGARGYEQYF. The CDR3 DNA follows: TGTGCCAGCAGCCCCGAGGGCGCTCGGGGATACGAGCAGTACTTC.

A note on this clone: The sample contains more than one DNA sequence encoding this CDR3. The rearrangement uses TRBV15 and TRBJ2-1; D is perhaps TRBD1 (5 bases). V lost 2 bases to trimming and J lost 12 bases, with 11 bases between them. The CDR3 runs to 12 residues. Germline CDR1 is LNHNV and CDR2 is YYDKDF (reference sequence). Here the CDR3 DNA reads TGTGCCACCAGCAGAAGGGCTCAGGGGCAGTTCTTC. Translation: CATSRRAQGQFF.

V gene TRBV4-1 combines with J gene TRBJ2-7, with 7 nucleotides matching TRBD2. The CDR3 runs to 14 residues. Unmatched junction bases numbered 7, after V lost 2 bases and J lost 6 bases. Looked up from germline, CDR1 is MGHRA and CDR2 is YSYEKL. DNA for the CDR3: TGCGCCAGCAGCCAATCGGGGACTATCTCCGAGCAGTACTTC. It yields the protein CASSQSGTISEQYF.

This rearrangement joins TRBV9 to TRBJ2-1; 7 nucleotides agree with TRBD2. CDR1 is SGDLS, CDR2 YYNGEE, per germline. The V segment lost 0 bases and the J segment 2 bases; nucleotides outside the gene matches: 2. The length of the CDR3 is 15 residues. CDR3 nucleotide sequence: TGTGCCAGCAGCGTAGACAGCGGGGCCTACAATGAGCAGTTCTTC. It specifies CASSVDSGAYNEQFF.

This chain links TRBV7-8 with TRBJ2-7; 10 bases are a match to TRBD2. This CDR3 is 15 amino acids long. After removal of 5 bases from V and 1 base from J, the junction contained 5 bases not matched to a gene. Germline lookup yields CDR1 SGHVS and CDR2 FQNEAQ. The CDR3, as DNA: TGTGCCAGCAGCCTTCTAGCGGGAGAATCCTACGAGCAGTACGTC. Translated, it gives CASSLLAGESYEQYV.

V and J are TRBV6-5 and TRBJ2-7, with D hard to call. Germline V gene data show CDR1 as MNHEY and CDR2 as SVGAGI. The V and J ends lost 6 bases and 3 bases respectively, with 6 bases between them. The CDR3 is made up of 11 amino acids. CDR3 sequence (DNA): TGTGCCAGCAGGGGCCTCTACGAGCAGTACTTC. It encodes CASRGLYEQYF.

The rearrangement links TRBV29-1 to TRBJ1-2; 9 positions match TRBD1. V lost 6 bases to trimming and J lost 4 bases; unmatched junction nucleotides: 9. Per the germline V gene, CDR1 is SQVTM and CDR2 is ANQGSEA. CDR3 length equals 14 residues. The CDR3 loop reads CSVTGQGRFYGYTF. For the CDR3, the DNA is TGCAGCGTGACGGGACAGGGAAGGTTCTATGGCTACACCTTC.

The V gene is TRBV7-3, the J gene TRBJ2-7, with 12 positions matching TRBD2. V shed 1 base, J shed 5 bases, and the junction held 12 bases outside the gene matches. The CDR3 loop spans 18 amino acids. CDR1 and CDR2 from the germline V gene are SGHTA and FQGTGA. CDR3 region: CASSLNASGRAGLHEQYV. The CDR3 nucleotides are TGTGCCAGCAGCTTAAACGCTAGCGGGAGGGCCGGGCTCCACGAGCAGTACGTC.

This clone showed up just a few times. This chain links TRBV5-1 with TRBJ2-7; D is undetermined. This CDR3 has 12 residues. V was clipped by 5 bases and J by 0 bases, with 6 bases between them. CDR1 is SGHRS, CDR2 YFSETQ, per germline. The CDR3, as DNA: TGCGCCAGCAGTCAACCCTCCTACGAGCAGTACTTC. Amino acids: CASSQPSYEQYF.

This clone was picked up a small number of times. The chain joins TRBV7-2 to TRBJ2-7, with 8 bases fitting TRBD1. Trimming at V came to 5 bases and at J to 3 bases, leaving 6 bases not matched to a gene. The CDR3 runs 14 residues. Germline CDR1 reads SGHTA; CDR2 reads FQGNSA. The CDR3 DNA is TGTGCCAGCAGCACCGGGACAGGATACTACGAGCAGTACTTC. This gives the protein CASSTGTGYYEQYF.

This clone turned up a few times. V and J are TRBV2 and TRBJ1-5; D not resolved. The CDR3 spans 14 residues. The V gene's germline CDR1 is SNHLY and CDR2 FYNNEI. Trimming stripped 0 bases from V and 0 bases from J, with 3 bases between. The CDR3 is CASSEAFSNQPQHF. The CDR3 nucleotides read TGTGCCAGCAGTGAAGCGTTTAGCAATCAGCCCCAGCATTTT.

This clone turned up a few times. J is TRBJ2-1 and V is TRBV25-1; D remains unclear. V gave up 1 base and J gave up 12 bases, with 13 bases separating them. Germline lookup yields CDR1 MGHDK and CDR2 SYGVNS. CDR3 size: 13 residues. The CDR3 protein is CASSEFPGPSQFF. DNA of the CDR3: TGTGCCAGCAGTGAATTTCCCGGTCCTTCGCAGTTCTTC.

This rearrangement joins TRBV5-1 to TRBJ2-7; no clear D gene. This CDR3 spans 14 amino acids. Trimming took 1 base from V and 0 from J, leaving 8 bases between them. Germline CDR1 is SGHRS and CDR2 is YFSETQ. CDR3 sequence reads: CASSLIGGSYEQYF. As DNA, the CDR3 is TGCGCCAGCAGCTTGATCGGCGGCTCCTACGAGCAGTACTTC.

The chain uses TRBV19 and TRBJ2-7; the D call may be TRBD1 or TRBD2 (5 bases each). The CDR3 is 15 residues long. V was pared by 5 bases and J by 2 bases, with 16 bases between. Looked up from germline, CDR1 is LNHDA and CDR2 is SQIVND (reference sequence). The chain's CDR3 is CASSDPGRTTYEQYF. The CDR3 region has the DNA TGTGCCAGTAGTGATCCGGGACGTACGACCTACGAGCAGTACTTC.

The table lists this clone with a few counts. The chain employs TRBV7-8 and TRBJ2-3; D gene ambiguous. The CDR3 extends over 13 amino acids. Between the trimmed V and J ends, which lost 5 bases and 5 bases, there was a span of 11 bases. Germline CDR1 is SGHVS and CDR2 is FQNEAQ. The CDR3 coding sequence is TGTGCCAGCAGCATCCGGCTGGGAGATACGCAGTATTTT. Translated: CASSIRLGDTQYF.

The V gene is TRBV18, the J gene TRBJ2-3; TRBD1 agrees at 8 bases. The CDR3 length is 16 residues. The junction had 11 bases not matched to a gene; V was cut back by 3 bases and J by 6 bases. Germline CDR1 KGHSH, CDR2 LQKENI. The CDR3 sequence: CASSPRSSGGLDTQYF. For the CDR3, the DNA is TGTGCCAGCTCACCTCGGAGTTCAGGGGGCTTGGATACGCAGTATTTT.